One TCR beta chain is described in this entry. The data are from a study of T-cell reconstitution after alpha-beta-depleted transplantation in children. V was shortened by 2 bases and J by 2 bases, with 10 bases between the two germline ends. Germline lookup yields CDR1 SGHTA and CDR2 FQGNSA. The CDR3 spans 14 residues. Using unique molecular identifiers, the investigators prepared the TCRbeta library. TCRdb itself ran the PCR reads through MiXCR, one entry per CDR3 protein. The sample carries approximately 400,000 distinct CDR3 sequences, approximately 11% recorded once. The sample here was PBMCs from the stem cell graft donor, taken from the stem cell graft. The chain couples TRBV7-2 to TRBJ2-7; D not resolved. The receptor's source is a human donor who donated a stem cell graft to a child with acute myeloid leukemia. DNA of the CDR3: TGTGCCAGCAGCTTAATGGGTCCCACCTACGAGCAGTACTTC. Its translation: CASSLMGPTYEQYF.